The clone carrying this T cell receptor (beta chain) was recorded many times. Its antigen is not known. Using MiXCR, TCRdb reanalyzed the PCR reads. The sample carries around 37,000 clones, about 20% recorded once. Per germline, CDR1 MNHNS and CDR2 SASEGT. The CDR3 sequence is 14 residues long. J lost 2 bases, V lost 6 bases, and 3 bases had no gene match. These data belong to a study of metastatic and nonmetastatic thyroid tumors. Study-wide background: Repertoires were compared across blood and tumor or nodule tissue from malignant and benign thyroid patients. Study-level points and caveats: Reportedly, malignant thyroid tumors had significantly higher TCR beta diversity than benign nodules, in blood and tumor.

No patient had received any treatment before thyroid surgery. The J gene is TRBJ1-5, the V gene TRBV6-1, with TRBD1 identical over 8 bases. This receptor was obtained from a female donor with papillary thyroid cancer or a benign thyroid nodule (not recorded which). Some clones in this sample may be carry-over from other donors' samples. Sequenced: blood. The CDR3 DNA sequence: TGTGCCAGCAGGGGACAGGCCCGCAATCAGCCCCAGCATTTT. It is translated as CASRGQARNQPQHF.